The TCR beta chain under discussion was sequenced for a study of blood T cell repertoires in COVID-19. Study at large: Both acute and convalescent COVID-19 samples were obtained from the United States, Italy and Spain. The cDNA or gDNA used as material had been derived from T cells, B-cell-depleted T cells, or PBMCs.

CDR1 MGHRA and CDR2 YSYEKL come from the germline V gene. Trimming removed 3 bases at V and 4 bases at J, with 18 bases between. The length of the CDR3 is 16 residues. Per the original data handling: Amplified reference gene primers provided the basis for estimating nucleated cell counts. Clones were read by immunoSEQ multiplex PCR, and TCRdb kept only the in-frame ones, dropping some. V, J and clone size are those of that table, while D and trimming were read from the DNA. The sample has 63,000 or so clones, roughly 77% seen once. The chain couples TRBV4-1 to TRBJ1-2; the D is unclear. This receptor was identified in a human donor in a cohort sampled during active COVID-19. The sample consisted of peripheral blood. CDR3 in amino acids: CASSQTATGELYGYTF. The DNA for the CDR3 is TGCGCCAGCAGCCAGACGGCCACTGGAGAACTCTATGGCTACACCTTC.